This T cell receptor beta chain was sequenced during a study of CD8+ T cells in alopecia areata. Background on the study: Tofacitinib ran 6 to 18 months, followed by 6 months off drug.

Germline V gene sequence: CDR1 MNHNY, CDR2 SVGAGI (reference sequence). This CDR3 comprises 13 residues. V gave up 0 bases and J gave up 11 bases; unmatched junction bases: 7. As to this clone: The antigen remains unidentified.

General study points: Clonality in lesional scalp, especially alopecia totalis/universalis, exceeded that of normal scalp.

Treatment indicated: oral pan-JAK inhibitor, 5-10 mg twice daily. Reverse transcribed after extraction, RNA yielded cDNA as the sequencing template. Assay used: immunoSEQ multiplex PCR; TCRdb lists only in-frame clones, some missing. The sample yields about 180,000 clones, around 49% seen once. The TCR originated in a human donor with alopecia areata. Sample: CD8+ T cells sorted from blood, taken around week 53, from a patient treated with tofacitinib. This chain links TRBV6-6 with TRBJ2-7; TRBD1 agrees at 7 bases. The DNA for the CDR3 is TGTGCCAGCAGTTACTCAAGTGGGACAGAGAAGTACTTC. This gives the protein CASSYSSGTEKYF.